Reported below is one TCR beta chain. This sample was included in a study of blood T cell repertoires in COVID-19. Study overall: PBMCs, B-cell-depleted T cells, or T cells were the source of the cDNA or gDNA that made up the material.

How the authors handled the data: Amplified reference gene primers provided the basis for estimating nucleated cell counts. Method: immunoSEQ multiplex PCR; TCRdb's copy keeps in-frame clones and lacks some. For V, J and clone size, that table is used; D and trimming come from the DNA. The table records 490,000 or so clones, around 85% of them present only once. Germline values: CDR1 SGHDN, CDR2 FVKESK. The V gene lost 0 bases and the J gene lost 4 bases, with 7 bases spanning the gap. The CDR3 is 15 residues long. The specimen sequenced was PBMCs or T cells enriched from blood (not recorded which). This TCR was recovered from a woman in her fifties or sixties who had recovered from COVID-19. The chain combines TRBV14 with TRBJ1-6, with unresolved D. The CDR3 nucleotides read TGTGCCAGCAGCCAAGATCGGGGTTATAATTCACCCCTCCACTTT. It specifies CASSQDRGYNSPLHF.